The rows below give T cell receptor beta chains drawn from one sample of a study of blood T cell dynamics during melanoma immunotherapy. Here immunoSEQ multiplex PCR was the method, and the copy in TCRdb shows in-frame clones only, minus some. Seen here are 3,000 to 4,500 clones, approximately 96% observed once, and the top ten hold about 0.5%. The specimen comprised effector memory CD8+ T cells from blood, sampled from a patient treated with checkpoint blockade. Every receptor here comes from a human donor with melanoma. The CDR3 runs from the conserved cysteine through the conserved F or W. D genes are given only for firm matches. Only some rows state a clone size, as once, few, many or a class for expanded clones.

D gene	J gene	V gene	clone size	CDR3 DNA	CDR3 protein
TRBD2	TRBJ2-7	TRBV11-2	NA	TGTGCCAGCAGCTTAGAACTAGCGGGAGGCGAGCAGTACTTC	CASSLELAGGEQYF
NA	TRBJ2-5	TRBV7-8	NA	TGTGCCAGCAGCTTTGCAGTAGAAGAGACCCAGTACTTC	CASSFAVEETQYF
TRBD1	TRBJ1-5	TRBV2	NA	TGTGCCAGCAGCGGGGGGGGACAGGGGTCCAATCAGCCCCAGCATTTT	CASSGGGQGSNQPQHF
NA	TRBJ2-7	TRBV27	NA	TGTGCCAGCTCAAACCGGGGACTCGCGGGCGGGCAGTACTTC	CASSNRGLAGGQYF
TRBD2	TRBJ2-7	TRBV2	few	TGTGCCAGCAGTTTCAGCGGGATAGATCCCTACGAGCAGTACTTC	CASSFSGIDPYEQYF
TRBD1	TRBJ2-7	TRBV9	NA	TGTGCCAGCACGGCCGGGACAGGGGGCTACGAGCAGTACTTC	CASTAGTGGYEQYF
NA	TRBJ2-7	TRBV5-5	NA	TGTGCCAGCAGCAGTGAGATCTCACGGACGGGTGCCTACGAGCAGTACTTC	CASSSEISRTGAYEQYF
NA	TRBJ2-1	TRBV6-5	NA	TGTGCCAGCAGTTACTCTGCCCCAAGCGACGAGCAGTTCTTC	CASSYSAPSDEQFF
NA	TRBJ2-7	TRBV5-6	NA	TGTGCCAGCAGCTTGGGCTACGAGCAGTACTTC	CASSLGYEQYF
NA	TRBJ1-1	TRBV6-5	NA	TGTGCCAGCAGTTACTCGACAGGTACTGAAGCTTTCTTT	CASSYSTGTEAFF
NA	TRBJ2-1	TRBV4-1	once	TGCGCCAGCAGCCAAGATGGGCAGCCTGAGCAGTTCTTC	CASSQDGQPEQFF
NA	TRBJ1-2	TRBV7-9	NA	TGTGCCAGCAGCTTGGAGGGGTCCCCTAACTATGGCTACACCTTC	CASSLEGSPNYGYTF
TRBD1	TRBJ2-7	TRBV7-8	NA	TGTGCCAGCAGCCCCAAATCCGGGACAGGGGACTACGAGCAGTACTTC	CASSPKSGTGDYEQYF
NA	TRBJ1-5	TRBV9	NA	TGTGCCAGCAGCGGGGGGGACATTAGCAATCAGCCCCAGCATTTT	CASSGGDISNQPQHF
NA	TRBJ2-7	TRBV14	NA	TGTGCCAGCAGCCCCGGGAGCTCCTACGAGCAGTACTTC	CASSPGSSYEQYF